This T cell receptor beta chain was sequenced for a study of patients and donors after allogeneic stem cell transplantation. TCRdb re-called the RT-PCR reads with MiXCR, one entry per CDR3 protein. In the table there are 900,000 to 1,000,000 distinct CDR3 sequences, approximately 18% of which are singletons. V was cut by 0 bases and J by 5 bases, with 8 bases left in between. Germline CDR1 reads SNHLY; CDR2 reads FYNNEI. CDR3 size: 14 residues. The receptor's source is a human donor who was either an allogeneic HSCT recipient or a stem cell or donor lymphocyte infusion donor (not recorded which). It is not recorded whose cells these are; they may come from a transplant donor. The V gene is TRBV2, the J gene TRBJ1-5, with D perhaps matching TRBD1 (5 bases). The specimen was blood, either unsorted or a sorted T cell fraction (not recorded which). CDR3: CASSEATVHQPQHF. CDR3 DNA sequence: TGTGCCAGCAGTGAAGCGACAGTTCATCAGCCCCAGCATTTT.